Below are 20 T cell receptor beta chains sequenced from a single sample in a study of cytomegalovirus exposure and HLA in healthy donors. The PCR contained 60 Vbeta and 13 Jbeta primers. Clones were read by immunoSEQ multiplex PCR, and TCRdb kept only the in-frame ones, dropping some. The sample records under 150,000 clones, about 85% being singletons. Input material: PBMCs. These TCRs come from a boy aged 5-17 years in good health and CMV-seronegative.

This CDR3 is CASRGTKNIQYF. The CDR3 DNA reads TGTGCCAGCCGGGGAACCAAAAACATTCAGTACTTC. The V call is TRBV6-5, the J call TRBJ2-4; the D gene is possibly TRBD2 (5 bases). V lost 8 bases to trimming and J lost 2 bases, with 7 bases between them. Germline CDR1 is MNHEY and CDR2 is SVGAGI. The CDR3 totals 12 residues.

The J gene is TRBJ1-1, the V gene TRBV5-6, with TRBD1 as a possible D gene (6 bases). Germline assignment: CDR1 SGHDT and CDR2 YYEEEE. This CDR3 region has 16 residues. V lost 4 bases, J lost 2 bases, and 18 bases lay in between. CDR3 sequence (DNA): TGTGCCAGCAGCCCGCTGGACAGAGACATAAACACTGAAGCTTTCTTT. This codes for CASSPLDRDINTEAFF.

V usage is TRBV5-1 and J usage is TRBJ1-2; D is ambiguous. V was shortened by 2 bases and J by 7 bases, with 12 bases between the two germline ends. This CDR3 region has 13 residues. Germline-derived CDR1 and CDR2 are SGHRS and YFSETQ. CDR3 bases: TGCGCCAGCAGCTTCGGCGGGTTAATTGGCTACACCTTC. This translates into CASSFGGLIGYTF.

The rearrangement joins TRBV20-1 to TRBJ2-3; tentatively, D is TRBD2 (6 bases). Per germline, CDR1 DFQATT and CDR2 SNEGSKA (reference sequence). The CDR3 contains 10 residues. The CDR3 here is CSPRGDTQYF. The CDR3 region has the DNA TGCAGCCCGCGGGGAGATACGCAGTATTTT.

The sample holds one count of this clone. CDR3 in DNA: TGTGCCAGCAGAAGTCCCAGCGGGCCAGGGGGTATGAATGAGCAGTTCTTC. It codes for CASRSPSGPGGMNEQFF. This chain uses TRBV5-4 with TRBJ2-1; D may be TRBD1 (7 bases). Germline CDR1 SGHNT, CDR2 YYREEE (reference sequence). This CDR3 is 17 amino acids long. The V and J ends lost 5 bases and 7 bases respectively, with 25 bases between them. Drawing the rest from reference TRBV5-4 and TRBJ2-1, the complete variable domain is ETGVTQSPTHLIKTRGQQVTLRCSSQSGHNTVSWYQQALGQGPQFIFQYYREEENGRGNFPPRFSGLQFPNYSSELNVNALELDDSALYLCASRSPSGPGGMNEQFFGPGTRLTVL.

The chain couples TRBV2 to TRBJ2-7; 8 positions match TRBD2. V shed 9 bases, J shed 5 bases, and the junction held 3 bases outside the gene matches. The CDR3 runs 11 residues. The germline CDR1 and CDR2 sequences are SNHLY and FYNNEI. CDR3 nucleotides: TGTGCCAGAAGCGGGAGCGACGAGCAGTACTTC. It encodes CARSGSDEQYF.

DNA for the CDR3: TGTGCCATCAGTGAGTCTGGACAGGGGGTTGGCGAGACCCAGTACTTC. Amino acid sequence: CAISESGQGVGETQYF. The chain couples TRBV10-3 to TRBJ2-5; 10 bases align to TRBD1. This CDR3 region has 16 residues. From germline, CDR1 is ENHRY and CDR2 SYGVKD. V was clipped by 0 bases and J by 5 bases; unmatched bases: 6.

V usage is TRBV4-1 and J usage is TRBJ2-4, with a possible D match to TRBD1 (7 bases). Per germline, CDR1 MGHRA and CDR2 YSYEKL. V was clipped by 5 bases and J by 1 base, with 12 bases between them. This CDR3 comprises 15 residues. This CDR3 reads CASSGRGAAKNIQYF. CDR3 DNA sequence: TGCGCCAGCAGCGGCAGGGGGGCGGCCAAAAACATTCAGTACTTC.

The chain joins TRBV7-9 to TRBJ1-4; perhaps TRBD1 as D (6 bases). The CDR3 sequence is 17 residues long. V gave up 1 base and J gave up 0 bases, with 12 bases separating them. Germline-derived CDR1 and CDR2 are SEHNR and FQNEAQ (reference sequence). CDR3 loop: CASSLVSNRATNEKLFF. The CDR3 coding sequence is TGTGCCAGCAGCTTAGTCTCCAACAGGGCAACTAATGAAAAACTGTTTTTT. The variable domain in full, completed from reference TRBV7-9 and TRBJ1-4, reads DTGVSQNPRHKITKRGQNVTFRCDPISEHNRLYWYRQTLGQGPEFLTYFQNEAQLEKSRLLSDRFSAERPKGSFSTLEIQRTEQGDSAMYLCASSLVSNRATNEKLFFGSGTQLSVL.

The genes are TRBV7-2 and TRBJ2-3, with D unresolved. The CDR3 is 13 amino acids. The V end lost 2 bases, the J end lost 6 bases, and 9 bases lay between the germline ends. Germline CDR1 reads SGHTA; CDR2 reads FQGNSA. CDR3 DNA sequence: TGTGCCAGCAGCTTATCGGGTGTCGATACGCAGTATTTT. Translation: CASSLSGVDTQYF.

The J gene is TRBJ2-1, the V gene TRBV15; 13 nucleotides align to TRBD2. The CDR3 covers 17 residues. V shed 4 bases, J shed 10 bases, and the junction held 13 bases outside the gene matches. Germline loops: CDR1 LNHNV, CDR2 YYDKDF (reference sequence). As DNA, the CDR3 is TGTGCCACCAGCAATTATGGACTAGCGGGAGCTAGGCAAGAGCAGTTCTTC. Translation gives CATSNYGLAGARQEQFF.

This clone was counted a few times. This chain connects TRBV7-2 to TRBJ2-2; tentative D call: TRBD1 (6 bases). Germline assignment: CDR1 SGHTA and CDR2 FQGNSA. The V end lost 3 bases, the J end lost 5 bases, and 10 bases lay between the germline ends. The CDR3 totals 14 residues. The CDR3 coding sequence is TGTGCCAGCAGCTTCCAGGGGACGACCGGGGAGCTGTTTTTT. It translates to CASSFQGTTGELFF.

The rearrangement joins TRBV7-6 to TRBJ2-3; 8 bases are a match to TRBD2. CDR1 SGHVS and CDR2 FNYEAQ come from the germline V gene. The CDR3 is 14 residues long. J gave up 6 bases and V 2 bases, and 4 bases lay outside the gene matches. CDR3 protein: CASSLSGGPDTQYF. The CDR3 DNA sequence: TGTGCCAGCAGCTTAAGCGGGGGACCCGATACGCAGTATTTT.

The chain carries TRBV25-1 and TRBJ1-5; TRBD1 matches 9 bases. In germline, CDR1 is MGHDK, CDR2 SYGVNS. The CDR3 loop spans 16 amino acids. The V gene end was trimmed by 4 bases and the J gene end by 0 bases; junction bases not matched to a gene: 4. DNA for the CDR3: TGTGCCAGCAGTGGGGGGGACAGGGATAGCAATCAGCCCCAGCATTTT. It translates to CASSGGDRDSNQPQHF. Full variable domain (outside the CDR3, taken from reference TRBV25-1 and TRBJ1-5): EADIYQTPRYLVIGTGKKITLECSQTMGHDKMYWYQQDPGMELHLIHYSYGVNSTEKGDLSSESTVSRIRTEHFPLTLESARPSHTSQYLCASSGGDRDSNQPQHFGDGTRLSIL.

This clone was seen more than once but under ten times. This rearrangement joins TRBV29-1 to TRBJ2-2; possibly TRBD1 for D (6 bases). V gave up 5 bases and J gave up 7 bases, with 8 bases separating them. This CDR3 is built from 11 residues. CDR1 and CDR2 from the germline V gene are SQVTM and ANQGSEA. In DNA, the CDR3 is TGCAGCGTTCTAGGGGGCGGGGAGCTGTTTTTT. It specifies CSVLGGGELFF.

The chain employs TRBV2 and TRBJ2-2, with a tentative D call TRBD1 (6 bases). The CDR3 loop spans 15 amino acids. With 1 base removed from V and 7 bases from J, the gap between germline ends came to 13 bases. CDR1 is SNHLY, CDR2 FYNNEI, per germline. The CDR3 region is CASSEGPLRGGELFF. The CDR3, as DNA: TGTGCCAGCAGTGAAGGGCCACTCAGGGGCGGGGAGCTGTTTTTT.

This chain joins TRBV4-1 and TRBJ2-2; TRBD2 is a possible D gene (7 bases). Trimming removed 0 bases at V and 3 bases at J, with 14 bases between. This CDR3 has 17 residues. CDR1 MGHRA and CDR2 YSYEKL come from the germline V gene. CDR3 residues: CASSQDPGGSDTGELFF. CDR3 bases: TGCGCCAGCAGCCAAGACCCGGGGGGCAGTGACACCGGGGAGCTGTTTTTT.

The sample holds a few counts of this clone. The V and J genes are TRBV5-1 and TRBJ1-1; 7 nucleotides match TRBD1. The CDR3 runs to 14 residues. Germline assignment: CDR1 SGHRS and CDR2 YFSETQ. Trimming took 6 bases from V and 6 from J; bases not matched to a gene: 11. The CDR3 bases are TGCGCCAGCACCCTACAGGGGAAAGGCGCTGAAGCTTTCTTT. It encodes CASTLQGKGAEAFF.

The chain combines TRBV7-2 with TRBJ1-4; the D is unclear. Germline assignment: CDR1 SGHTA and CDR2 FQGNSA. The CDR3 runs 10 residues. Trimming took off 8 bases at V and 7 bases at J, with 5 bases between the two ends. CDR3 sequence: CASLTEKLFF. The CDR3, as DNA: TGTGCCAGCCTAACTGAAAAACTGTTTTTT.

This clone was recorded once. V usage is TRBV19 and J usage is TRBJ2-7; D may be TRBD1 (6 bases). The germline CDR1 and CDR2 sequences are LNHDA and SQIVND (reference sequence). The CDR3 is made up of 14 amino acids. With 5 bases removed from V and 5 bases from J, the gap between germline ends came to 16 bases. The CDR3 loop is CASSPSTGSHEQYF. The CDR3 nucleotides read TGTGCCAGTAGTCCCTCGACAGGTAGCCACGAGCAGTACTTC.